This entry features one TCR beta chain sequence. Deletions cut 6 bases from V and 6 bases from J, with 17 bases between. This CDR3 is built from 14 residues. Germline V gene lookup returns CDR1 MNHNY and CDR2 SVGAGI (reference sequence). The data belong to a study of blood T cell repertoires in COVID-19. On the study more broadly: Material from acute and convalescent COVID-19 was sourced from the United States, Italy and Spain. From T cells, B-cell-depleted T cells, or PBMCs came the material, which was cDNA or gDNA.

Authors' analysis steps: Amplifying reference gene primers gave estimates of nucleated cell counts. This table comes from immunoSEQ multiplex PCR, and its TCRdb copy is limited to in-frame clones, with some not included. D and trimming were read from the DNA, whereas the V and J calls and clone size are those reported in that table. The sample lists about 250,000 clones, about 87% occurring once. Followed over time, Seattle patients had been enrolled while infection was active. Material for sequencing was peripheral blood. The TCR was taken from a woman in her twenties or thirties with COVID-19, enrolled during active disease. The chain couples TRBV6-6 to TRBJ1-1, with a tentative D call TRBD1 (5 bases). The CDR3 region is CASSPGGSRAEAFF. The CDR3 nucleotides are TGTGCCAGCAGCCCCGGGGGGTCCCGGGCTGAAGCTTTCTTT.